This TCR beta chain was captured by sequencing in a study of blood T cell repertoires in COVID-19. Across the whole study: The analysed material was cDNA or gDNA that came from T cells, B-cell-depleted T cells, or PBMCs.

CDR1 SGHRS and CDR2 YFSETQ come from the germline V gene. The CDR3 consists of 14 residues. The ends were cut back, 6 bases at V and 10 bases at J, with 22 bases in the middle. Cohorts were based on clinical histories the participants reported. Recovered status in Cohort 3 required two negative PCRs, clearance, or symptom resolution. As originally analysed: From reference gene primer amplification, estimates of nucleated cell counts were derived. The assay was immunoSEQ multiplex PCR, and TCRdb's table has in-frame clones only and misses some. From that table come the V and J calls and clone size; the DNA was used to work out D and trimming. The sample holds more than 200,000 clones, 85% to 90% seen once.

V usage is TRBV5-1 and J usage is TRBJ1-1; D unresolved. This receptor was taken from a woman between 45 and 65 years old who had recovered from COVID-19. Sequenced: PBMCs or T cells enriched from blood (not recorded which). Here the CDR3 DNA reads TGCGCCAGCACCCCGTCGGGAGAGTTTAGGCGAGCTTTCTTT. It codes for CASTPSGEFRRAFF.